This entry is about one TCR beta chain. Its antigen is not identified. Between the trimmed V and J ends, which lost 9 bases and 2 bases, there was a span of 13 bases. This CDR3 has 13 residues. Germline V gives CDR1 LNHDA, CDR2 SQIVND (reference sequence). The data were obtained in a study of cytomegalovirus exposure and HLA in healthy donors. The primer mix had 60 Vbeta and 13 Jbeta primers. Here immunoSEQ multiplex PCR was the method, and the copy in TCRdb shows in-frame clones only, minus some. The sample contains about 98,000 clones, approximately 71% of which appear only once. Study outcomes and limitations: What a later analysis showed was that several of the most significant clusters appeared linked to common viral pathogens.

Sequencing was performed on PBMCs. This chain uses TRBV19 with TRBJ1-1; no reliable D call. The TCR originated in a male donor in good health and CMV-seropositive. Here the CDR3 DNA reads TGTGCCAGCCTCGGACTCTACAACACTGAAGCTTTCTTT. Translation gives CASLGLYNTEAFF.